The 32 T cell receptor beta chains below all came from one sample that was sequenced in a study of blood T cell repertoires in COVID-19. The repertoire was sequenced with immunoSEQ multiplex PCR; TCRdb's copy has only in-frame clones and lacks some. The sample includes 65,000 to 85,000 clones, about 87% of them seen just once. Sequencing used peripheral blood. Receptor source: a human donor in a cohort sampled during active COVID-19.

The chain joins TRBV3-1 (or the pseudogene TRBV3-2) to TRBJ1-2; D is possibly TRBD1 (5 bases). Germline-derived CDR1 and CDR2 are LGHDT and YNNKEL (reference sequence). The CDR3 loop spans 15 amino acids. V lost 0 bases to trimming and J lost 8 bases, with 16 bases between them. The CDR3 DNA is TGTGCCAGCAGCCAAGATAGGGGCCAGCTCTCGGGCTACACCTTC. As protein: CASSQDRGQLSGYTF.

The V and J genes are TRBV12-3 or TRBV12-4 and TRBJ1-2, with D uncertain. V gave up 4 bases and J gave up 5 bases, with 5 bases separating them. The CDR3 has 11 residues. CDR3 in amino acids: CASSSYYGYTF. CDR3 nucleotide sequence: TGTGCCAGCAGTTCCTATTATGGCTACACCTTC.

The chain employs TRBV7-9 and TRBJ2-7; D may be TRBD1 (6 bases). Germline lookup yields CDR1 SEHNR and CDR2 FQNEAQ (reference sequence). V shed 3 bases and J shed 5 bases, with 14 bases lying between them. This CDR3 spans 14 amino acids. The CDR3 sequence: CASSFGQGSDEQYF. CDR3 nucleotide sequence: TGTGCCAGCAGCTTTGGGCAGGGGAGTGACGAGCAGTACTTC.

The chain employs TRBV9 and TRBJ2-1, with 9 bases that match TRBD2. Germline CDR1 is SGDLS and CDR2 is YYNGEE. V lost 4 bases, J lost 10 bases, and 6 bases stayed unmatched. The CDR3 extends over 13 amino acids. CDR3 nucleotide sequence: TGTGCCAGCAGCCCAATTCTAGCGGGGGAGCAGTTCTTC. Translating gives CASSPILAGEQFF.

The chain joins TRBV5-1 to TRBJ1-2; tentative D call: TRBD1 (5 bases). CDR3 size: 15 residues. The V end was cut by 0 bases, the J end by 7 bases, with 16 bases between. Germline-derived CDR1 and CDR2 are SGHRS and YFSETQ. The CDR3 region is CASSLGGRERSGYTF. In DNA form, the CDR3 reads TGCGCCAGCAGCTTGGGGGGCAGGGAAAGGAGTGGCTACACCTTC.

This clone was recorded once. The genes are TRBV28 and TRBJ2-5; perhaps TRBD2 as D (5 bases). The CDR3 runs to 18 residues. From germline, CDR1 is MDHEN and CDR2 SYDVKM. The V end was cut by 7 bases, the J end by 0 bases, with 24 bases between. The CDR3 is CASTPRVTPVLYQETQYF. The CDR3 DNA is TGTGCCAGCACCCCGCGGGTGACTCCCGTATTGTACCAAGAGACCCAGTACTTC.

The V call is TRBV7-9, the J call TRBJ1-3, with D hard to call. The length of the CDR3 is 16 residues. The germline gives CDR1 SEHNR, CDR2 FQNEAQ (reference sequence). Trimming left V 4 bases short and J 5 bases short, with 18 bases between. The CDR3 reads CASSSPGLATRNTIYF. DNA of the CDR3: TGTGCCAGCAGCTCCCCTGGTTTGGCCACCAGAAACACCATATATTTT.

The chain employs TRBV27 and TRBJ2-7, with D possibly matching TRBD2 (6 bases). Trimming removed 3 bases at V and 3 bases at J, with 12 bases between. This CDR3 contains 14 residues. Germline V gene sequence: CDR1 MNHEY, CDR2 SMNVEV (reference sequence). The CDR3 loop reads CASSFGGSSYEQYF. DNA of the CDR3: TGTGCCAGCAGTTTCGGAGGGAGTAGCTACGAGCAGTACTTC.

The chain recombines TRBV5-4 with TRBJ1-2, with unresolved D. Trimming pared 0 bases from V and 4 bases from J, leaving 19 bases between. Germline loops: CDR1 SGHNT, CDR2 YYREEE (reference sequence). The CDR3 sequence is 17 residues long. Written as DNA, the CDR3 is TGTGCCAGCAGCTTGGACCCGGGGAGTTTGGTTAGCTATGGCTACACCTTC. As protein: CASSLDPGSLVSYGYTF.

The rearrangement uses TRBV30 and TRBJ1-4; a possible D gene is TRBD1 (6 bases). The CDR3 spans 16 residues. Germline V lookup: CDR1 GTSNPN, CDR2 SVGIG (reference sequence). The V and J ends lost 2 bases and 5 bases respectively, with 18 bases between them. The CDR3 spells CAWSPKPGHGNEKLFF. In DNA, the CDR3 is TGTGCCTGGAGTCCGAAACCGGGACACGGGAATGAAAAACTGTTTTTT.

The gene calls are TRBV7-9 and TRBJ2-5, with 12 bases fitting TRBD2. The J segment lost 4 bases and the V segment lost 5 bases, leaving 17 bases of the junction unmatched. The CDR3 totals 19 residues. Germline V CDR1 and CDR2: SEHNR, FQNEAQ (reference sequence). The CDR3 reads CASSRDGLELAGGRETQYF. In nucleotides, the CDR3 is TGTGCCAGCAGCCGAGACGGTCTCGAGCTAGCGGGAGGGCGAGAGACCCAGTACTTC.

The table lists this clone with a count of one. The CDR3 DNA follows: TGTGCCAGCAGCTTACGGGGTAGGGGCCTCGGGGGGCAAGAGACCCAGTACTTC. As protein: CASSLRGRGLGGQETQYF. J is TRBJ2-5 and V is TRBV7-3; TRBD2 matches 7 bases. CDR3 size: 18 residues. After removal of 2 bases from V and 2 bases from J, the junction contained 14 bases not matched to a gene. Germline CDR1 is SGHTA and CDR2 is FQGTGA.

The V and J genes are TRBV28 and TRBJ2-3, with D tentatively TRBD1 (6 bases). The ends were cut back, 6 bases at V and 3 bases at J, with 13 bases in the middle. From germline, CDR1 is MDHEN and CDR2 SYDVKM. The CDR3 loop spans 14 amino acids. CDR3 DNA: TGTGCCAGCAGCGGTGGCAGGGGAACAGATACGCAGTATTTT. Its protein is CASSGGRGTDTQYF.

The rearrangement joins TRBV11-3 to TRBJ2-2, with D tentatively TRBD2 (5 bases). The ends were cut back, 2 bases at V and 8 bases at J, with 18 bases in the middle. Looked up from germline, CDR1 is SGHNT and CDR2 is YENEEA. The CDR3 spans 16 residues. The CDR3 DNA reads TGTGCCAGCAGCTTAAGTCCAGGTTCAACGGGGGGGGAGCTGTTTTTT. This sequence encodes CASSLSPGSTGGELFF.

This rearrangement joins TRBV5-1 to TRBJ1-1; 8 bases fit TRBD1. CDR3 length: 15 amino acids. The germline CDR1 and CDR2 sequences are SGHRS and YFSETQ. V was pared by 1 base and J by 1 base, with 3 bases of the junction left unmatched. In nucleotides, the CDR3 is TGCGCCAGCAGCTTGTCCACAGGGGGGAACACTGAAGCTTTCTTT. Translating gives CASSLSTGGNTEAFF.

V gene TRBV6-1 combines with J gene TRBJ2-3; 12 bases line up with TRBD1. There are 17 residues in the CDR3. In germline, CDR1 is MNHNS, CDR2 SASEGT. The J segment lost 1 base and the V segment lost 4 bases, leaving 6 bases of the junction unmatched. The CDR3 loop reads CASSVGGTGGGTDTQYF. In nucleotides, the CDR3 is TGTGCCAGCAGTGTGGGGGGGACAGGGGGCGGCACAGATACGCAGTATTTT.

The rearrangement links TRBV9 to TRBJ2-4; TRBD2 matches 14 bases. The germline V gene has CDR1 SGDLS and CDR2 YYNGEE. The CDR3 runs 21 residues. V shed 0 bases and J 1 base; nucleotides not matched to a gene: 12. The CDR3 protein is CASSVVGTSGRGSGAKNIQYF. Written as DNA, the CDR3 is TGTGCCAGCAGCGTAGTCGGGACTAGCGGGAGAGGCAGTGGGGCCAAAAACATTCAGTACTTC.

This sequence joins TRBV10-1 and TRBJ1-1; 9 positions match TRBD1. The germline V gene encodes CDR1 WNHNN and CDR2 SYGVQD (reference sequence). This CDR3 contains 14 residues. The trim removed 4 bases at V and 8 bases at J, leaving 8 bases unmatched. In DNA form, the CDR3 reads TGCGCCAGCAGTGGGGGACAGGGATCGAGCGAAGCTTTCTTT. It specifies CASSGGQGSSEAFF.

The rearrangement joins TRBV6-1 to TRBJ2-7, with D possibly matching TRBD1 (6 bases). The CDR3 consists of 17 residues. Germline values: CDR1 MNHNS, CDR2 SASEGT. The V end was cut by 0 bases, the J end by 6 bases, with 21 bases between. The CDR3 bases are TGTGCCAGCAGTGAAGCTCCTACAGGGCCCGTGGGAATCGAGCAGTACTTC. As protein: CASSEAPTGPVGIEQYF.

This clone has a handful of counts. The rearrangement links TRBV10-1 to TRBJ2-3; TRBD2 aligns across 7 bases. The CDR3 length is 14 residues. CDR1 WNHNN and CDR2 SYGVQD come from the germline V gene (reference sequence). The V and J ends lost 5 bases and 6 bases, in that order; junction bases with no gene match: 8. The CDR3, as DNA: TGCGCCAGCAGTCGCGGGGGTGCGTTGGATACGCAGTATTTT. As protein: CASSRGGALDTQYF.

The J gene is TRBJ1-6, the V gene TRBV28; the match to TRBD1 covers 11 bases. CDR1 is MDHEN and CDR2 is SYDVKM in the germline V gene. The CDR3 totals 16 residues. With V trimmed by 4 bases and J by 9 bases, 8 bases remained unmatched. As DNA, the CDR3 is TGTGCCAGCAGTTCCCCGGTTGGGACAGGGGGTTCACCCCTCCACTTT. Its protein is CASSSPVGTGGSPLHF.

The chain joins TRBV6-5 to TRBJ2-7, with TRBD1 matching over 8 bases. The CDR3 has 14 residues. After removal of 8 bases from V and 1 base from J, the junction contained 7 bases not matched to a gene. Germline V gene data show CDR1 as MNHEY and CDR2 as SVGAGI. CDR3 protein: CASGKTGDSYEQYF. Written as DNA, the CDR3 is TGTGCCAGCGGGAAGACAGGGGATTCCTACGAGCAGTACTTC.

This chain links TRBV18 with TRBJ1-2; D gene unclear. CDR1 and CDR2 from the germline V gene are KGHSH and LQKENI. The CDR3 extends over 13 amino acids. V was cut by 2 bases and J by 8 bases, with 12 bases left in between. The CDR3 here is CASSPEPDGGYTF. In DNA, the CDR3 is TGTGCCAGCTCACCAGAGCCCGACGGGGGCTACACCTTC.

This clone was seen only a few times. The V and J genes are TRBV7-3 and TRBJ2-7, with 8 bases matching TRBD1. The germline V gene encodes CDR1 SGHTA and CDR2 FQGTGA. The CDR3 totals 14 residues. V shed 5 bases and J 5 bases; nucleotides not matched to a gene: 8. CDR3 nucleotide sequence: TGTGCCAGCAGCGTAGGACAGGGTGCCCACGAGCAGTACTTC. As protein: CASSVGQGAHEQYF.

The chain links TRBV19 to TRBJ2-7; TRBD2 matches 9 bases. Germline V gene data show CDR1 as LNHDA and CDR2 as SQIVND (reference sequence). The ends lost 5 bases at V and 3 bases at J; junction bases unmatched: 8. The CDR3 has 15 amino acids. The DNA for the CDR3 is TGTGCCAGTAGTCTAGCGGGGATGGGGATCTACGAGCAGTACTTC. Its protein is CASSLAGMGIYEQYF.

Concerning this clone: Mismatch with germline at one junction end may stem from a read error. The same CDR3 can be traced to other DNA sequences in this sample. The rearrangement joins TRBV12-5 to TRBJ1-2; TRBD1 matches 9 bases. The CDR3 is 16 amino acids. Looked up from germline, CDR1 is LGHNT and CDR2 is FRNRAP. The CDR3 sequence is CASGLGDRDLSYGYTF. The CDR3 bases are TGTGCTAGTGGTTTGGGGGACAGGGACCTATCCTATGGCTACACTTTC.

The rearrangement links TRBV9 to TRBJ2-7; possible D gene TRBD2, 6 bases. This CDR3 region has 15 residues. The V and J ends lost 3 bases and 6 bases respectively, with 19 bases between them. The germline V gene encodes CDR1 SGDLS and CDR2 YYNGEE. The CDR3 DNA sequence: TGTGCCAGCAGCGCCGGCGGGACCACGGGGCCCGAGCAGTACTTC. Translated, it gives CASSAGGTTGPEQYF.

This chain uses TRBV27 with TRBJ2-5; tentatively, D is TRBD2 (5 bases). Germline CDR1 is MNHEY and CDR2 is SMNVEV (reference sequence). The CDR3 is made up of 18 amino acids. The ends were cut back, 6 bases at V and 5 bases at J, with 28 bases in the middle. The CDR3 DNA reads as TGTGCCAGCAGCCCCCTAACCCGAGGCAGAGAGAGAGGGGAGACCCAGTACTTC. Protein: CASSPLTRGRERGETQYF.

The V and J genes are TRBV28 and TRBJ1-1; 7 bases are shared with TRBD1. The CDR3 is made up of 14 amino acids. CDR1 and CDR2 from the germline V gene are MDHEN and SYDVKM. J was trimmed by 4 bases and V by 3 bases; bases with no gene match: 5. This CDR3 is CASSLTGSGTEAFF. DNA of the CDR3: TGTGCCAGCAGTTTGACAGGGTCGGGCACTGAAGCTTTCTTT.

The rearrangement uses TRBV6-5 and TRBJ1-2; D may be TRBD1 (6 bases). V was pared by 5 bases and J by 8 bases, with 18 bases between. The CDR3 sequence is 14 residues long. The germline V gene encodes CDR1 MNHEY and CDR2 SVGAGI. The CDR3, as DNA: TGTGCCAGCAGTCCCAGGGGACGGGCCGAGGGCTACACCTTC. Its protein is CASSPRGRAEGYTF.

This rearrangement joins TRBV2 to TRBJ2-7; possible D gene TRBD2, 5 bases. V was shortened by 4 bases and J by 3 bases, with 7 bases between the two germline ends. Germline CDR1 reads SNHLY; CDR2 reads FYNNEI. The CDR3 sequence is 12 residues long. CDR3: CASSARGYEQYF. In DNA form, the CDR3 reads TGTGCCAGCAGTGCCCGGGGCTACGAGCAGTACTTC.

This clone was detected only a few times. V and J are TRBV3-1 (or the pseudogene TRBV3-2) and TRBJ2-7, with 8 bases identical to TRBD1. The CDR3 extends over 14 amino acids. Germline loops: CDR1 LGHDT, CDR2 YNNKEL (reference sequence). The trim removed 1 base at V and 2 bases at J, leaving 1 base unmatched. The DNA of the CDR3 is TGTGCCAGCAGCCAAGGGACAGGGCCCTACGAGCAGTACTTC. It specifies CASSQGTGPYEQYF.